The next 4 T cell receptor beta chains were all read from a single sample in a study of CD8 T cells in Susac syndrome. RNA, at roughly 0.45 to 1 ug, was reverse transcribed with random hexamers. TCRdb called the immunoSEQ multiplex PCR reads again in MiXCR, with one record for every CDR3 protein. This table has under 200,000 distinct CDR3 sequences, more than 95% appearing once. The sample comprised CD4+ T cells from PBMCs. The source of these receptors is a human donor with Susac syndrome.

The chain is built from TRBV7-9 and TRBJ2-1; possibly TRBD2 for D (6 bases). The CDR3 is made up of 15 amino acids. From germline, CDR1 is SEHNR and CDR2 FQNEAQ (reference sequence). The V end was cut by 4 bases, the J end by 2 bases, with 12 bases between. The CDR3 region is CASSSRETAYNEQFF. Written as DNA, the CDR3 is TGTGCCAGCAGCTCTCGGGAGACCGCCTACAATGAGCAGTTCTTC. The full variable domain, rest sourced from reference TRBV7-9 and TRBJ2-1, is DTGVSQNPRHKITKRGQNVTFRCDPISEHNRLYWYRQTLGQGPEFLTYFQNEAQLEKSRLLSDRFSAERPKGSFSTLEIQRTEQGDSAMYLCASSSRETAYNEQFFGPGTRLTVL.

This sequence joins TRBV20-1 and TRBJ2-5, with 7 bases fitting TRBD1. The V and J ends lost 5 bases and 5 bases, in that order; junction bases with no gene match: 8. This CDR3 has 13 residues. In germline, CDR1 is DFQATT, CDR2 SNEGSKA (reference sequence). CDR3 protein: CSAVGGGGETQYF. CDR3 nucleotides: TGCAGTGCTGTAGGGGGCGGTGGGGAGACCCAGTACTTC.

V gene TRBV4-2 combines with J gene TRBJ2-2; D tentatively fits TRBD1 or TRBD2 (5 bases each). Germline CDR1 and CDR2: LGHNA and YNFKEQ. This CDR3 has 16 amino acids. V lost 1 base, J lost 3 bases, and 12 bases lay in between. This CDR3 is CASSQVWGSDTGELFF. CDR3 coding DNA: TGTGCCAGCAGCCAAGTATGGGGGAGTGACACCGGGGAGCTGTTTTTT.

The genes are TRBV4-2 and TRBJ2-3; the D gene is possibly TRBD2 (6 bases). This CDR3 has 15 amino acids. The germline V gene has CDR1 LGHNA and CDR2 YNFKEQ. Trimming pared 4 bases from V and 2 bases from J, leaving 13 bases between. CDR3 sequence: CASSPAGGDTDTQYF. For the CDR3, the DNA is TGTGCCAGCAGCCCGGCGGGCGGGGACACAGATACGCAGTATTTT.